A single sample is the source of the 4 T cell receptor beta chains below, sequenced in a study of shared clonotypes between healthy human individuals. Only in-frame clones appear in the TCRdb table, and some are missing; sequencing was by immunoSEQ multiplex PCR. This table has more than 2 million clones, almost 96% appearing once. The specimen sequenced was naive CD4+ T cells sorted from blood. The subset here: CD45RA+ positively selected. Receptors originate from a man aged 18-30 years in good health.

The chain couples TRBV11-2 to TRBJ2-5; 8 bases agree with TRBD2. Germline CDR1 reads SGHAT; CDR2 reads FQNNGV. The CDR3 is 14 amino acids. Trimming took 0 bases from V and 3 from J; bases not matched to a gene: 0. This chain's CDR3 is CASSLEGLEETQYF. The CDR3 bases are TGTGCCAGCAGCTTAGAGGGACTAGAAGAGACCCAGTACTTC.

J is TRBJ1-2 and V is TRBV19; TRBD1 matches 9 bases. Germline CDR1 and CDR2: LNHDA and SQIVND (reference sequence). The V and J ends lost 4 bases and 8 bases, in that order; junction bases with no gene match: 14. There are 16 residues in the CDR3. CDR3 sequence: CASSTQQGAITGGYTF. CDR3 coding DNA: TGTGCCAGTAGTACCCAACAGGGGGCGATAACGGGAGGCTACACCTTC.

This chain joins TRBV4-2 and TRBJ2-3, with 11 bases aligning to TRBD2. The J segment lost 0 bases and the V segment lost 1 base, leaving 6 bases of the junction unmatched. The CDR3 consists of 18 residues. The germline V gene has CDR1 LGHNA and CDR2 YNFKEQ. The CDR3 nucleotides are TGTGCCAGCAGCCAAGGTACTAGCGGGGGTGCTAGCACAGATACGCAGTATTTT. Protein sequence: CASSQGTSGGASTDTQYF.

Here the CDR3 DNA reads TGTGCCAGCAGCTTTAGAGGTAGGCAGATCACTGAAGCTTTCTTT. Translated: CASSFRGRQITEAFF. V usage is TRBV11-2 and J usage is TRBJ1-1; D gene ambiguous. With 3 bases removed from V and 4 bases from J, the gap between germline ends came to 15 bases. CDR3 length: 15 residues. Germline CDR1 and CDR2: SGHAT and FQNNGV.